The 21 T cell receptor beta chains presented below share a single source sample, sequenced in a study of cytotoxic CD8 clonotypes in ibrutinib-treated CLL. Generated by immunoSEQ multiplex PCR, the TCRdb table keeps only in-frame clones and is missing some. This sample has hundreds of thousands of clones, with about three quarters found just once. Sequencing used PBMCs, obtained after 12 months of ibrutinib treatment. The source is a human donor with chronic lymphocytic leukemia.

The chain is built from TRBV30 and TRBJ1-5; D call uncertain. CDR1 GTSNPN and CDR2 SVGIG come from the germline V gene (reference sequence). V lost 4 bases, J lost 4 bases, and 11 bases lay in between. CDR3 length equals 13 residues. The CDR3 here is CAWKAQKNQPQHF. In nucleotides, the CDR3 is TGTGCCTGGAAGGCGCAGAAGAATCAGCCCCAGCATTTT.

The chain employs TRBV4-1 and TRBJ1-6; 7 nucleotides align to TRBD1. There are 17 residues in the CDR3. Germline lookup yields CDR1 MGHRA and CDR2 YSYEKL. With V trimmed by 1 base and J by 4 bases, 7 bases remained unmatched. In DNA form, the CDR3 reads TGCGCCAGCAGCCAAGGTGACAGGGAGGTTTATAATTCACCCCTCCACTTT. The encoded protein is CASSQGDREVYNSPLHF.

This chain links TRBV11-2 with TRBJ1-1, with D possibly TRBD1 on 5 matching bases. There are 15 residues in the CDR3. Per germline, CDR1 SGHAT and CDR2 FQNNGV. V dropped 1 base and J dropped 5 bases, with 14 bases sitting between them. The CDR3 loop is CASSLGVGVETEAFF. The CDR3, as DNA: TGTGCCAGCAGCTTAGGAGTAGGGGTCGAAACTGAAGCTTTCTTT.

This clone was detected a few times. V is TRBV5-1 and J is TRBJ2-7; 11 positions agree with TRBD2. CDR1 and CDR2 (germline): SGHRS, YFSETQ. V shed 4 bases, J shed 6 bases, and the junction held 6 bases outside the gene matches. The CDR3 is 14 residues long. As DNA, the CDR3 is TGCGCCAGCAGCCTGACTAGCGGGGCTACCGAGCAGTACTTC. Its protein is CASSLTSGATEQYF.

The sample holds a few counts of this clone. V gene TRBV5-1 combines with J gene TRBJ1-2; 8 bases agree with TRBD1. The CDR3 has 12 amino acids. V lost 4 bases, J lost 10 bases, and 6 bases stayed unmatched. CDR1 is SGHRS and CDR2 is YFSETQ in the germline V gene. The CDR3 sequence: CASSLPDRDYTF. In DNA form, the CDR3 reads TGCGCCAGCAGCCTCCCGGACAGGGACTACACCTTC.

This clone appeared once. This sequence joins TRBV7-9 and TRBJ2-7; 9 positions match TRBD1. The CDR3 contains 16 residues. The junction had 9 bases not matched to a gene; V was cut back by 1 base and J by 5 bases. Per the germline V gene, CDR1 is SEHNR and CDR2 is FQNEAQ (reference sequence). In nucleotides, the CDR3 is TGTGCCAGCAGCTTAGGGGGGACAGGGAGGCGGAACGAGCAGTACTTC. It translates to CASSLGGTGRRNEQYF.

This clone turned up a few times. The chain is built from TRBV28 and TRBJ1-1; maybe TRBD1 (5 bases). Trimming took 10 bases from V and 0 from J, leaving 15 bases between them. Germline V gene data show CDR1 as MDHEN and CDR2 as SYDVKM. The CDR3 contains 14 residues. The CDR3 coding sequence is TGTGCCACCAGGGAGTTGGCCCTGAACACTGAAGCTTTCTTT. Residues: CATRELALNTEAFF.

This sequence joins TRBV29-1 and TRBJ1-1; D gene ambiguous. Trimming stripped 7 bases from V and 5 bases from J, with 8 bases between. CDR3 length: 10 residues. Per germline, CDR1 SQVTM and CDR2 ANQGSEA. In DNA, the CDR3 is TGCAGCGGGAAAAGGACTGAAGCTTTCTTT. It yields the protein CSGKRTEAFF.

The chain has TRBV29-1 and TRBJ2-1; 8 bases match TRBD2. Germline V gene lookup returns CDR1 SQVTM and CDR2 ANQGSEA. V was clipped by 0 bases and J by 6 bases; unmatched bases: 7. This CDR3 is 15 amino acids long. The DNA of the CDR3 is TGCAGCGTTGAAGACATAAGCGGGGGACGCAATGAGCAGTTCTTC. This sequence encodes CSVEDISGGRNEQFF.

This chain uses TRBV4-3 with TRBJ2-3; D is possibly TRBD1 (7 bases). V was shortened by 0 bases and J by 4 bases, with 11 bases between the two germline ends. The CDR3 has 15 residues. Germline V CDR1 and CDR2: LGHNA, YSLEER. CDR3 sequence (DNA): TGCGCCAGCAGCCAAGAGGCCAGGGGGGCAGATACGCAGTATTTT. This gives the protein CASSQEARGADTQYF.

The genes are TRBV9 and TRBJ2-7; 9 bases match TRBD2. The CDR3 sequence is 15 residues long. Per the germline V gene, CDR1 is SGDLS and CDR2 is YYNGEE. With 0 bases clipped from V and 6 bases from J, the junction kept 7 bases outside the gene matches. The CDR3 here is CASSVAGREGSEQYF. In DNA form, the CDR3 reads TGTGCCAGCAGCGTAGCAGGGCGGGAGGGGTCCGAGCAGTACTTC.

This chain connects TRBV29-1 to TRBJ1-1, with 10 nucleotides matching TRBD1. In germline, CDR1 is SQVTM, CDR2 ANQGSEA. CDR3 length: 13 amino acids. V lost 4 bases, J lost 6 bases, and 5 bases stayed unmatched. This CDR3 is CSVGKTGGAEAFF. DNA of the CDR3: TGCAGCGTTGGAAAGACAGGGGGCGCTGAAGCTTTCTTT.

The table lists this clone with a few counts. The gene calls are TRBV9 and TRBJ2-1; 9 positions agree with TRBD2. Germline trimming cut 4 bases from V and 5 bases from J; bases unmatched to any gene: 16. The CDR3 length is 18 residues. The germline V gene has CDR1 SGDLS and CDR2 YYNGEE. The CDR3: CASSRSPDLAGRHNEQFF. Written as DNA, the CDR3 is TGTGCCAGCAGCCGCAGCCCTGATCTAGCGGGGCGGCACAATGAGCAGTTCTTC.

The chain joins TRBV7-6 to TRBJ1-2, with D perhaps TRBD1 (6 bases). Trimming removed 0 bases from V and 3 bases from J, with 8 bases in between. From germline, CDR1 is SGHVS and CDR2 FNYEAQ. The CDR3 spans 14 residues. CDR3 in DNA: TGTGCCAGCAGCTTAGCCCCAGGGGACTATGGCTACACCTTC. This translates into CASSLAPGDYGYTF.

The V gene is TRBV2, the J gene TRBJ1-5, with D possibly matching TRBD1 (5 bases). The length of the CDR3 is 14 residues. V lost 4 bases, J lost 3 bases, and 10 bases lay in between. Per the germline V gene, CDR1 is SNHLY and CDR2 is FYNNEI. The CDR3 DNA follows: TGTGCCAGCAGTGGACAGTTCAACAATCAGCCCCAGCATTTT. Its translation is CASSGQFNNQPQHF.

The chain has TRBV18 and TRBJ2-7, with D unresolved. The CDR3 is 15 amino acids. V lost 2 bases to trimming and J lost 0 bases, with 11 bases between them. Looked up from germline, CDR1 is KGHSH and CDR2 is LQKENI. The CDR3, as DNA: TGTGCCAGCTCACCAGGGGTCTCCTACTCCTACGAGCAGTACTTC. Translated, it gives CASSPGVSYSYEQYF.

The chain employs TRBV29-1 and TRBJ2-5; no definite D call. Germline V lookup: CDR1 SQVTM, CDR2 ANQGSEA. This CDR3 contains 13 residues. With 2 bases removed from V and 4 bases from J, the gap between germline ends came to 11 bases. CDR3 DNA: TGCAGCGTTGAACGGAGAGGTAGAGAGACCCAGTACTTC. It codes for CSVERRGRETQYF.

The chain combines TRBV30 with TRBJ2-7; TRBD1 might be the D (6 bases). CDR3 length: 11 amino acids. Trimming removed 4 bases from V and 6 bases from J, with 10 bases in between. Germline assignment: CDR1 GTSNPN and CDR2 SVGIG (reference sequence). DNA for the CDR3: TGTGCCTGGAAGACAGGTCGCGAGCAGTACTTC. Protein sequence: CAWKTGREQYF.

V is TRBV28 and J is TRBJ1-2; 8 nucleotides line up with TRBD1. From germline, CDR1 is MDHEN and CDR2 SYDVKM. CDR3 length: 14 residues. V dropped 1 base and J dropped 5; count of bases not matched to a gene: 3. CDR3 DNA sequence: TGTGCCAGCAGTTTATCCGGGACAGGTTATGGCTACACCTTC. It translates to CASSLSGTGYGYTF.

The chain has TRBV29-1 and TRBJ2-5, with TRBD1 as a possible D gene (5 bases). CDR3 length equals 14 residues. V was pared by 4 bases and J by 3 bases, with 15 bases between. Germline lookup yields CDR1 SQVTM and CDR2 ANQGSEA. This CDR3 is CSVGRGRAEETQYF. The CDR3 DNA sequence: TGCAGCGTTGGGCGCGGCAGGGCAGAAGAGACCCAGTACTTC.

The CDR3 DNA sequence: TGTGCCAGCAGCGGCGGACTAGCGGGAGGGATCACAGATACGCAGTATTTT. Protein sequence: CASSGGLAGGITDTQYF. V is TRBV9 and J is TRBJ2-3, with 15 bases lining up with TRBD2. The trim removed 3 bases at V and 2 bases at J, leaving 4 bases unmatched. The CDR3 consists of 17 residues. Germline CDR1 and CDR2: SGDLS and YYNGEE.